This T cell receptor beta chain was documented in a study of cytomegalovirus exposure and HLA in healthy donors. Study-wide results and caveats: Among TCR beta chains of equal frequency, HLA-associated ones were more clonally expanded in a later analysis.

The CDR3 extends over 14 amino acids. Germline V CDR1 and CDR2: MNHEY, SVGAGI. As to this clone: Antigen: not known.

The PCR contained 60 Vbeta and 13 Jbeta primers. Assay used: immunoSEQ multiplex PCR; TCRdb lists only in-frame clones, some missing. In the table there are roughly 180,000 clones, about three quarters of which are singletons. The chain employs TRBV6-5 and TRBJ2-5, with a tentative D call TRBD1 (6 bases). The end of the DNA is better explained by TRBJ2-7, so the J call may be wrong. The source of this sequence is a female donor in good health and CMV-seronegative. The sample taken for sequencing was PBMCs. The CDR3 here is CAITRGPYSYEQYF. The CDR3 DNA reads TGTGCCATCACCAGGGGCCCTTATTCCTACGAGCAGTACTTC.